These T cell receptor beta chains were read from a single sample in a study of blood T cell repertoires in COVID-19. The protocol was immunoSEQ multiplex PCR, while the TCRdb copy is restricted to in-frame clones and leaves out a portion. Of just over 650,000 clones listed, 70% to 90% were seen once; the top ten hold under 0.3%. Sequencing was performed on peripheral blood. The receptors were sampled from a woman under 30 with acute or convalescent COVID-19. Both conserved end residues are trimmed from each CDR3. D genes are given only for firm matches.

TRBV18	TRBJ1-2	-	ASSLGQNYGYT
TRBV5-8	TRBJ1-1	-	ASSLGLAPFPLMNTEAF
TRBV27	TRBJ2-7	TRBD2	ASSRGLATPYEQY
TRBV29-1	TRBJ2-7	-	SAEGDRAPGSEQY
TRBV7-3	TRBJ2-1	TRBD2	ASSSKGTSSYNEQF
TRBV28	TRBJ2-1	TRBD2	ASSSLWAGGSYNEQF
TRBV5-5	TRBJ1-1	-	ASSSRTVNTEAF
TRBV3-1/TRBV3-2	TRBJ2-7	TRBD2	ASSQDRSGGVYEQY
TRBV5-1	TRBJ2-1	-	ASSQGAQQF
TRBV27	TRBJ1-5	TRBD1	ASSPGDRGANQPQH
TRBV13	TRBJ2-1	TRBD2	APAGGVKSYNEQF
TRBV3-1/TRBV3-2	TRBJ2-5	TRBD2	ASSPSVSGGSQETQY
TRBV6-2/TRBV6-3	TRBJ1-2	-	ASSYSGREYGYT
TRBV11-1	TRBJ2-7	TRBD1	ASRSYRGGYEQY
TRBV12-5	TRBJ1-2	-	ASGLGDGYT
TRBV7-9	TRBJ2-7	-	ASSLGTTYEQY
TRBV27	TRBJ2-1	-	ASSFTGVEQF
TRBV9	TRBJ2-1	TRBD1	ASSESLTGGEQF
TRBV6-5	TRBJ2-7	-	ASTQGYEQY
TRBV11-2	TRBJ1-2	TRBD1	ASLSKFADRYNGYT
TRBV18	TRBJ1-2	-	ASSPGPSTNYGYT
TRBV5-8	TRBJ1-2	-	ASSFHGNPYGYT
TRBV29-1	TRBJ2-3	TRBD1	SVGMRAGGPDTQY
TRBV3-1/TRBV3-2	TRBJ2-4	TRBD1	ASSLNRGRRDIQY
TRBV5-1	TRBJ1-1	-	ASSLPFDRNMNTEAF
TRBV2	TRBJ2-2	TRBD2	ARTSGGAGTGELF
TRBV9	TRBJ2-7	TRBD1	ASSPPGQGLYEQY
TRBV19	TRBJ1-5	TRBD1	ASSMDRSNQPQH
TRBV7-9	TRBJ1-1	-	ASSLGGPEAF
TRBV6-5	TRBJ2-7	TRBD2	ASRTAGGEQY
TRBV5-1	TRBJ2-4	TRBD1	ASSLAGWDRGLIAKNIQY
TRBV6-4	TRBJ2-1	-	ASSGLGGGTYNEQF
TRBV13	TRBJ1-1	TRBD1	ASSLGGGTGLGTEAF
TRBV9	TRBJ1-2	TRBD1	ASSSYSRDSVYGYT
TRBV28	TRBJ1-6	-	ASSFGGSYSPLH
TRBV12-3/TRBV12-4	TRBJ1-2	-	ASSLGGRVGYT
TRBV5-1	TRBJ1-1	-	ASRSGARNTEAF
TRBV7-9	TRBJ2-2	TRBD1	ASSLVTGENTGELF
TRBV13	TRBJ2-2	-	ASRGDFSTGELF
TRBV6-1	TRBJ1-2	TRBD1	ASSEASRGHYGYT
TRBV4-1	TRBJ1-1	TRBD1	ASSRDRINLNTEAF
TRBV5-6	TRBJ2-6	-	ASNSGANVLT
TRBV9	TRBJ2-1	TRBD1	ASSVAQGARSDEQF
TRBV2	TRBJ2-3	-	ASSRPGGTDTQY
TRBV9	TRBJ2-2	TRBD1	ASSGPGQGNTGELF
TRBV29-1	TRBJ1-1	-	SVQKQGNTEAF